A single sample gave rise to the 27 T cell receptor beta chains below, sequenced in a study of vaccination effects on CD4 cells after COVID-19. The repertoire was sequenced with immunoSEQ multiplex PCR; TCRdb's copy has only in-frame clones and lacks some. This table holds approximately 25,000 clones, more than 65% found once. For these TCRs, the target antigens are not known. Antigen-specific CD4+ T cells were expanded (with viral peptide pools) by the ViraFEST assay ahead of sequencing. When around 10 days of culture had elapsed, CD4+ T cells were isolated. Vaccine recipients had no previous SARS-CoV-2 infection; their nucleocapsid antibodies were negative. The specimen was CD4+ T cells from PBMCs cultured with HCoV-NL63 spike peptides, collected before COVID-19 vaccination. The receptors originated from a human donor who received a COVID-19 vaccine.

The V and J genes are TRBV6-6 and TRBJ2-1, with 8 nucleotides matching TRBD2. Germline values: CDR1 MNHNY, CDR2 SVGAGI (reference sequence). CDR3 length: 16 residues. V shed 5 bases, J shed 3 bases, and the junction held 9 bases outside the gene matches. The CDR3 protein is CASSPAGGGSYNEQFF. The DNA of the CDR3 is TGTGCCAGCAGTCCGGCCGGGGGGGGGAGCTACAATGAGCAGTTCTTC.

V is TRBV10-2 and J is TRBJ1-5, with D tentatively TRBD1 (6 bases). Germline V CDR1 and CDR2: WSHSY, SAAADI. V gave up 7 bases and J gave up 6 bases, with 13 bases separating them. The CDR3 is made up of 13 amino acids. The CDR3 reads CASKTGSGQPQHF. The CDR3 DNA sequence: TGCGCCAGCAAAACAGGGAGCGGTCAGCCCCAGCATTTT.

The V and J genes are TRBV7-9 and TRBJ2-5, with D perhaps TRBD2 (7 bases). Trimming cost V 0 bases and J 2 bases, with 13 bases left between them. The germline V gene encodes CDR1 SEHNR and CDR2 FQNEAQ (reference sequence). CDR3 length: 16 amino acids. CDR3 in DNA: TGTGCCAGCAGCTTAGCGGGGGGGGCCTTACAAGAGACCCAGTACTTC. Translated: CASSLAGGALQETQYF.

The V and J genes are TRBV9 and TRBJ1-1, with a tentative D call TRBD1 (5 bases). Germline V gives CDR1 SGDLS, CDR2 YYNGEE. CDR3 length equals 12 residues. V was cut by 5 bases and J by 3 bases, with 8 bases left in between. The CDR3 coding sequence is TGTGCCAGCAGTCGAGGGGACACTGAAGCTTTCTTT. Residues: CASSRGDTEAFF.

For this clone: Other DNA sequences from this sample encode an identical CDR3 as well. The rearrangement links TRBV12-3 or TRBV12-4 to TRBJ2-7; D is unresolved. Trimming removed 5 bases from V and 3 bases from J, with 5 bases in between. The CDR3 length is 11 residues. The CDR3 loop reads CASSERYEQYF. The CDR3 DNA follows: TGTGCCAGCAGTGAACGCTACGAGCAGTACTTC.

The chain is built from TRBV7-9 and TRBJ2-1; 8 bases line up with TRBD2. CDR1 SEHNR and CDR2 FQNEAQ come from the germline V gene (reference sequence). There are 14 residues in the CDR3. The trim removed 5 bases at V and 10 bases at J, leaving 10 bases unmatched. This chain's CDR3 is CASSPGLGVNEQFF. The CDR3 DNA reads TGTGCCAGCAGCCCGGGACTAGGGGTAAACGAGCAGTTCTTC. Together with reference TRBV7-9 and TRBJ2-1, the CDR3 gives the full variable domain: DTGVSQNPRHKITKRGQNVTFRCDPISEHNRLYWYRQTLGQGPEFLTYFQNEAQLEKSRLLSDRFSAERPKGSFSTLEIQRTEQGDSAMYLCASSPGLGVNEQFFGPGTRLTVL.

The gene calls are TRBV10-2 and TRBJ2-3; 11 nucleotides line up with TRBD2. The J segment lost 6 bases and the V segment lost 3 bases, leaving 5 bases of the junction unmatched. Germline loops: CDR1 WSHSY, CDR2 SAAADI. This CDR3 has 15 amino acids. This chain's CDR3 is CASSETSGRGDTQYF. CDR3 bases: TGCGCCAGCAGTGAAACTAGCGGGAGAGGGGATACGCAGTATTTT.

This clone was found a few times. The chain couples TRBV5-1 to TRBJ2-7, with 8 bases fitting TRBD2. The CDR3 covers 14 residues. V gave up 0 bases and J gave up 5 bases; unmatched junction bases: 4. The V gene's germline CDR1 is SGHRS and CDR2 YFSETQ. CDR3 nucleotides: TGCGCCAGCAGCTTGGAGGGACTAGTCAACGAGCAGTACTTC. Its translation is CASSLEGLVNEQYF. The full variable domain, rest sourced from reference TRBV5-1 and TRBJ2-7, is KAGVTQTPRYLIKTRGQQVTLSCSPISGHRSVSWYQQTPGQGLQFLFEYFSETQRNKGNFPGRFSGRQFSNSRSEMNVSTLELGDSALYLCASSLEGLVNEQYFGPGTRLTVT.

The gene calls are TRBV11-3 and TRBJ2-3, with 8 bases aligning to TRBD2. J lost 4 bases, V lost 3 bases, and 6 bases had no gene match. Per the germline V gene, CDR1 is SGHNT and CDR2 is YENEEA. The CDR3 contains 15 residues. CDR3 sequence reads: CASSFGGARPDTQYF. The DNA of the CDR3 is TGTGCCAGCAGCTTCGGGGGGGCTCGACCAGATACGCAGTATTTT. Full variable domain (outside the CDR3, taken from reference TRBV11-3 and TRBJ2-3): EAGVVQSPRYKIIEKKQPVAFWCNPISGHNTLYWYLQNLGQGPELLIRYENEEAVDDSQLPKDRFSAERLKGVDSTLKIQPAELGDSAVYLCASSFGGARPDTQYFGPGTRLTVL.

This rearrangement joins TRBV27 to TRBJ2-2; 8 bases align to TRBD1. CDR1 is MNHEY and CDR2 is SMNVEV in the germline V gene (reference sequence). The CDR3 extends over 14 amino acids. V lost 6 bases and J lost 4; bases outside the gene matches: 4. DNA for the CDR3: TGTGCCAGCAGATGGGGGACAGGCACCGGGGAGCTGTTTTTT. Residues: CASRWGTGTGELFF.

The V and J genes are TRBV4-1 and TRBJ1-1; D not certain. V dropped 3 bases and J dropped 0 bases, with 8 bases sitting between them. This CDR3 has 14 residues. Germline CDR1 reads MGHRA; CDR2 reads YSYEKL. CDR3 DNA: TGCGCCAGCAGCCAGCGGCAAATGAACACTGAAGCTTTCTTT. Protein: CASSQRQMNTEAFF.

The V call is TRBV7-2, the J call TRBJ1-2, with D unclear. The CDR3 has 13 amino acids. Between the trimmed V and J ends, which lost 1 base and 2 bases, there was a span of 5 bases. Germline loops: CDR1 SGHTA, CDR2 FQGNSA. CDR3 sequence reads: CASSLVRNYGYTF. CDR3 DNA: TGTGCCAGCAGCTTAGTCCGGAACTATGGCTACACCTTC.

This clone was observed a handful of times. The chain is built from TRBV30 and TRBJ1-5; D perhaps matches TRBD1 (6 bases). V was trimmed by 0 bases and J by 5 bases, leaving 8 bases between them. This CDR3 is 13 amino acids long. Germline CDR1 is GTSNPN and CDR2 is SVGIG (reference sequence). CDR3 sequence reads: CAWSVNRDQPQHF. The DNA for the CDR3 is TGTGCCTGGAGTGTAAACAGGGATCAGCCCCAGCATTTT.

The chain joins TRBV28 to TRBJ1-5, with D maybe TRBD1 (5 bases). The CDR3 contains 13 residues. V dropped 6 bases and J dropped 3 bases, with 9 bases sitting between them. Germline values: CDR1 MDHEN, CDR2 SYDVKM. CDR3 loop: CASRGGNNQPQHF. CDR3 sequence (DNA): TGTGCCAGCAGGGGGGGGAACAATCAGCCCCAGCATTTT.

This clone has only one observation. The chain employs TRBV7-9 and TRBJ2-3; D is tentatively TRBD1 or TRBD2 (7 bases each). The CDR3 loop spans 13 amino acids. V dropped 6 bases and J dropped 4 bases, with 11 bases sitting between them. Germline V lookup: CDR1 SEHNR, CDR2 FQNEAQ (reference sequence). Written as DNA, the CDR3 is TGTGCCAGCAGACCAGGGGGGGCAGATACGCAGTATTTT. Residues: CASRPGGADTQYF.

The CDR3 coding sequence is TGCAGTGCTCCCGGAAGGCAGGAAGCTTTCTTT. Its translation: CSAPGRQEAFF. The V call is TRBV20-1, the J call TRBJ1-1; D is ambiguous. Deletions cut 5 bases from V and 8 bases from J, with 12 bases between. The CDR3 extends over 11 amino acids. Germline CDR1 DFQATT, CDR2 SNEGSKA (reference sequence).

In this sample, this clone turned up once. The chain uses TRBV7-2 and TRBJ2-7; D is unresolved. Germline CDR1 and CDR2: SGHTA and FQGNSA. Trimming cost V 8 bases and J 3 bases, with 14 bases left between them. The CDR3 runs to 13 residues. CDR3 DNA sequence: TGTGCCAGCGGGAATCTCCCAATCTACGAGCAGTACTTC. Translating it yields CASGNLPIYEQYF.

This clone was recorded a few times. A junction boundary mismatches the germline segment, possibly from a read error. V usage is TRBV7-7 and J usage is TRBJ2-2; 8 nucleotides agree with TRBD1. Looked up from germline, CDR1 is SSHAT and CDR2 is FNYEAQ (reference sequence). This CDR3 has 17 residues. The CDR3 loop reads CASSPAVGQGSTGELFF. CDR3 bases: TGTGCTAGCAGCCCGGCTGTCGGACAGGGCTCCACCGGGGAGCTGTTTTTT.

V is TRBV19 and J is TRBJ1-5, with D hard to call. V gave up 8 bases and J gave up 0 bases, with 11 bases separating them. Germline-derived CDR1 and CDR2 are LNHDA and SQIVND (reference sequence). This CDR3 has 14 amino acids. In DNA, the CDR3 is TGTGCCAGTCGCCGCGGCGGTAGCAATCAGCCCCAGCATTTT. The encoded protein is CASRRGGSNQPQHF.

As regards this clone: An end of the junction differs from the germline gene, which may be a read error. This chain joins TRBV6-2 or TRBV6-3 and TRBJ1-1; maybe TRBD1 (5 bases). Germline V gives CDR1 MNHEY, CDR2 SVGEGT. The CDR3 has 13 residues. The CDR3 DNA reads TGTGCCGGCAGTTACGGGGGGAACACTGAAGCTTTCTTT. As protein: CAGSYGGNTEAFF.

The J gene is TRBJ1-2, the V gene TRBV6-5; no clear D gene. The germline V gene encodes CDR1 MNHEY and CDR2 SVGAGI. The CDR3 loop spans 14 amino acids. V lost 7 bases, J lost 4 bases, and 16 bases lay in between. CDR3 DNA sequence: TGTGCCAGCACGGGAGGGCAAGGTGGCTATGGCTACACCTTC. Translation gives CASTGGQGGYGYTF.

This clone has a handful of counts. V gene TRBV5-1 combines with J gene TRBJ1-1; possible D gene TRBD1, 6 bases. The CDR3 consists of 15 residues. The germline V and J ends were trimmed by 3 bases and 1 base, with 13 bases remaining between them. Germline loops: CDR1 SGHRS, CDR2 YFSETQ. In DNA, the CDR3 is TGCGCCAGCAGCTCTGGACAGAATTGGAACACTGAAGCTTTCTTT. Its translation: CASSSGQNWNTEAFF.

V is TRBV4-2 and J is TRBJ1-1; no firm D call. V dropped 0 bases and J dropped 4 bases, with 9 bases sitting between them. CDR1 is LGHNA, CDR2 YNFKEQ, per germline. This CDR3 is built from 14 residues. The CDR3 here is CASSQDRPGTEAFF. CDR3 nucleotides: TGTGCCAGCAGCCAAGATCGGCCGGGCACTGAAGCTTTCTTT.

This chain joins TRBV5-1 and TRBJ1-2; TRBD1 matches 11 bases. This CDR3 is built from 14 residues. V trimming: 4 bases; J trimming: 8 bases; junction bases outside the gene matches: 7. The germline gives CDR1 SGHRS, CDR2 YFSETQ. CDR3 nucleotides: TGCGCCAGCAGCCTGGACAGGGGGCATGGAGGCTACACCTTC. Its translation is CASSLDRGHGGYTF.

The chain links TRBV9 to TRBJ2-7; 10 nucleotides align to TRBD1. Trimming took 0 bases from V and 1 from J; bases not matched to a gene: 4. This CDR3 is 16 amino acids long. The germline gives CDR1 SGDLS, CDR2 YYNGEE. The CDR3 spells CASSVDPGQGSYEQYF. The DNA of the CDR3 is TGTGCCAGCAGCGTAGACCCGGGACAGGGGTCCTACGAGCAGTACTTC.

The chain has TRBV18 and TRBJ2-2; TRBD1 matches at 8 bases. The V gene's germline CDR1 is KGHSH and CDR2 LQKENI. V lost 6 bases and J lost 2; bases outside the gene matches: 5. The CDR3 extends over 15 amino acids. The CDR3 DNA is TGTGCCAGCTCCCGGGACAGGCTAAACACCGGGGAGCTGTTTTTT. Translation: CASSRDRLNTGELFF.

This clone was seen a few times. The V and J genes are TRBV7-9 and TRBJ1-2, with D perhaps TRBD1 (6 bases). Germline V gene lookup returns CDR1 SEHNR and CDR2 FQNEAQ (reference sequence). The V end lost 5 bases, the J end lost 3 bases, and 16 bases lay between the germline ends. CDR3 length: 15 residues. CDR3 loop: CASSQEGGGHYGYTF. Here the CDR3 DNA reads TGTGCCAGCAGCCAAGAGGGGGGCGGACACTATGGCTACACCTTC.